A selection of T cell receptor beta chains follows, all from one sample in a study of shared clonotypes between healthy human individuals. Profiled with immunoSEQ multiplex PCR; TCRdb holds only in-frame clones, not every one. This sample has over 2 million clones, with 95% found just once. The sample taken for sequencing was naive CD4+ T cells sorted from blood. The receptors were sampled from a man aged 18 to 29 in good health. Each CDR3 is given with its conserved first and last residue. A D gene is named only where the DNA matches it firmly. Rows give clone size only sometimes, using once, few, many, or a class for an expanded clone.

TGCGCCAGCAGCTTGGCAGGGGGCCTCTACAATGAGCAGTTCTTC	CASSLAGGLYNEQFF	.	TRBD1	TRBV5-1	TRBJ2-1
TGTGCCAGCAGCATTTTACAGGAACCAATGGAGCAGCCCCAGCATTTT	CASSILQEPMEQPQHF	few	.	TRBV21-1	TRBJ1-5
TGTGCCAGCAGCTTTATAGCGGCCTTTCTTAGCACAGATACGCAGTATTTT	CASSFIAAFLSTDTQYF	.	.	TRBV5-6	TRBJ2-3
TGTGCCAGCAGGACAGGGTTAGGATTCGATGAGCAGTTCTTC	CASRTGLGFDEQFF	.	TRBD1	TRBV28	TRBJ2-1
TGCGCCAGCAGCTTAGGACAGGTCACAGATACGCAGTATTTT	CASSLGQVTDTQYF	.	TRBD1	TRBV5-1	TRBJ2-3
TGTGCCAGCAGCTTGGTTGGTCAGGTTAATAATTCACCCCTCCACTTT	CASSLVGQVNNSPLHF	.	.	TRBV5-4	TRBJ1-6
TGCGCCAGCAAAGGGGACACCGGGGAGCTGTTTTTT	CASKGDTGELFF	.	.	TRBV5-1	TRBJ2-2
TGTGCCAGCAGCTTTGGCCCCGGGACTACGCAGACCCAGTACTTC	CASSFGPGTTQTQYF	.	TRBD2	TRBV7-2	TRBJ2-5
TGTGCCAGCAGCCAAGCCGCGCGGGGGACCGCCGGGGATACGCAGTATTTT	CASSQAARGTAGDTQYF	.	TRBD2	TRBV4-2	TRBJ2-3
TGTGCCTCCCAGGACACTGAAGCTTTCTTT	CASQDTEAFF	.	.	TRBV6-1	TRBJ1-1
TGTGCCAGCAGGCAGACAGGGGGGTTAGCTAACTATGGCTACACCTTC	CASRQTGGLANYGYTF	.	TRBD1	TRBV6-6	TRBJ1-2
TGCGGGAAAACAGGTTGGACTTCGAACACTGAAGCTTTCTTT	CGKTGWTSNTEAFF	.	.	TRBV10-3	TRBJ1-1
TGTGCCAGCAGTGAAAGGGGAGGCAATCAGCCCCAGCATTTT	CASSERGGNQPQHF	.	.	TRBV6-1	TRBJ1-5
TGTGCCAGCAGCCTATTAGCGGGAGGGCGCGAGACCCAGTACTTC	CASSLLAGGRETQYF	.	TRBD2	TRBV5-6	TRBJ2-5
TGTGCCAGCAGGAGTGGGGGGAGCACAGATACGCAGTATTTT	CASRSGGSTDTQYF	.	.	TRBV6-1	TRBJ2-3
TGCGCCAGCAGCGCCGGGACTACCTGGAATGAGCAGTTCTTC	CASSAGTTWNEQFF	.	TRBD2	TRBV10-2	TRBJ2-1
TGTGCCAGCAGTTTGTGGCAGGGCCCAGATACGCAGTATTTT	CASSLWQGPDTQYF	.	.	TRBV28	TRBJ2-3
TGTGCCAGCAGCCCCCACGGGGGCAGGAGTTCCTACGAGCAGTACTTC	CASSPHGGRSSYEQYF	.	.	TRBV14	TRBJ2-7
TGTGCCAGCAGCTATCCTAGCGGGGGATCAACTGCCAATTACGAGCAGTACTTC	CASSYPSGGSTANYEQYF	.	TRBD2	TRBV11-2	TRBJ2-7
TGTGCCAGCTCACCAATCTCAGGGGGAAACAATCAGCCCCAGCATTTT	CASSPISGGNNQPQHF	once	TRBD1	TRBV18	TRBJ1-5
TGTGCCAGCAGATCTAGCGGGAGTATCTATGAGCAGTTCTTC	CASRSSGSIYEQFF	.	TRBD2	TRBV14	TRBJ2-1
TGTGCCAGCTCCCCCGGGGCGGGTGGAACCTACGAGCAGTACTTC	CASSPGAGGTYEQYF	.	.	TRBV5-4	TRBJ2-7
TGTGCCAGCAGCGCGGATCCCGGGACAGGCTACGAGCAGTACTTC	CASSADPGTGYEQYF	.	TRBD1	TRBV9	TRBJ2-7
TGTGCCTGGAGGAGGGGGTGGACTAGCGGGAGCTACAATGAGCAGTTCTTC	CAWRRGWTSGSYNEQFF	.	TRBD2	TRBV30	TRBJ2-1
TGTGCCGCCACGGGGAGAGGGGGGGCCGTAGAGGAGCAGTTCTTC	CAATGRGGAVEEQFF	.	.	TRBV6-1	TRBJ2-1
TGTGCCAGCAGCTCCCCGGCCCAAGCTTTCTTT	CASSSPAQAFF	.	.	TRBV7-2	TRBJ1-1
TGTGCCAGTAGTATTAAGGTGCCAGGGGACGCCCTCGAGCAGTACTTC	CASSIKVPGDALEQYF	.	.	TRBV19	TRBJ2-7
TGTGCCTGGAACCTACAGGGGACAGGTGAAAAACTGTTTTTT	CAWNLQGTGEKLFF	.	TRBD1	TRBV30	TRBJ1-4
TGTGCCAGCAGCTTATTGGGGACCTACTACGAGCAGTACTTC	CASSLLGTYYEQYF	.	.	TRBV7-2	TRBJ2-7
TGTGCCAGCACCCCCTCGTCCCCGAGCTCCTACAATGAGCAGTTCTTC	CASTPSSPSSYNEQFF	once	.	TRBV6-6	TRBJ2-1
TGTGCCAGCAGCTTGAGTAGCGGGGGCTCCTACGAGCAGTACTTC	CASSLSSGGSYEQYF	.	TRBD2	TRBV7-9	TRBJ2-7
TGTGCCAGCAGTCGGGGCTACAATGAGCAGTTCTTC	CASSRGYNEQFF	.	.	TRBV6-4	TRBJ2-1
TGCGCCAGCAGCTTCTTAACCGGGACACTAAACCAAGAGACCCAGTACTTC	CASSFLTGTLNQETQYF	.	.	TRBV5-1	TRBJ2-5
TGTGCCAGCAGTGGTCTCCGGGACAGGTACACAGATACGCAGTATTTT	CASSGLRDRYTDTQYF	.	TRBD1	TRBV6-1	TRBJ2-3
TGTGCCAGTTACGGGGGGAGCTCCTACGAGCAGTACTTC	CASYGGSSYEQYF	.	TRBD2	TRBV6-6	TRBJ2-7
TGTGCCAGCAGCCAGGGGAGCGTGAACACCGGGGAGCTGTTTTTT	CASSQGSVNTGELFF	.	.	TRBV7-2	TRBJ2-2
TGTGCCAGCTCACCAGGGACTGACTATGGCTACACCTTC	CASSPGTDYGYTF	many	.	TRBV18	TRBJ1-2
TGCGCCAGCAGCTTGGCCCCTCGAGGAGGGGGGGAGAGCTACGAGCAGTACTTC	CASSLAPRGGGESYEQYF	.	.	TRBV5-1	TRBJ2-7
TGCGCCAGCAGCTTACAGGGATCAGAAGAGACCCAGTACTTC	CASSLQGSEETQYF	.	.	TRBV5-1	TRBJ2-5
TGCGCCAGCAGTTTTAGGGGACTAGCGGTCCAAGAGACCCAGTACTTC	CASSFRGLAVQETQYF	once	TRBD2	TRBV5-1	TRBJ2-5
TGCGCCAGCAGCCACAGTCTTACGGGGACATCCTGGGCAGATACGCAGTATTTT	CASSHSLTGTSWADTQYF	.	.	TRBV4-3	TRBJ2-3
TGTGCCAGCAATACACAGGGTGTAGCCAAAAACATTCAGTACTTC	CASNTQGVAKNIQYF	.	.	TRBV6-1	TRBJ2-4
TGTGCCAGCTCCTGGGGGCAACCGGGAAGCAATCAGCCCCAGCATTTT	CASSWGQPGSNQPQHF	.	.	TRBV18	TRBJ1-5
TGCGCCAGCAGGAGGGGACAGATCTACGAGCAGTACTTC	CASRRGQIYEQYF	.	TRBD1	TRBV10-2	TRBJ2-7
TGTGCCAGCAGCTCGAAAGGGGGTGAGGACTTC	CASSSKGGEDF	.	.	TRBV5-6	TRBJ2-7
TGTGCCAGCACAGGTGAGGTCTACAATGAGCAGTTCTTC	CASTGEVYNEQFF	.	.	TRBV7-9	TRBJ2-1
TGTGCCAGCTCACCTGGGGGGCTTGGTGAAAAACTGTTTTTT	CASSPGGLGEKLFF	.	.	TRBV18	TRBJ1-4
TGTGCCAGCAGTGAAGCGCAGGGCTGGAATGAAAAACTGTTTTTT	CASSEAQGWNEKLFF	.	.	TRBV6-1	TRBJ1-4
TGTGCTAGTGGTTTGGTACGGAACACCATATATTTT	CASGLVRNTIYF	.	.	TRBV12-5	TRBJ1-3
TGTGCCAGCAGCTTAGAACCTCTAGCGGTCTACGAGCAGTACTTC	CASSLEPLAVYEQYF	.	TRBD2	TRBV11-2	TRBJ2-7
TGTGCCAGCAGTGGCCAGGAAACCGGGGAGCTGTTTTTT	CASSGQETGELFF	.	.	TRBV2	TRBJ2-2
TGTGCCAGCAGTTACCAATCTTCGGGGGCCAAAAACATTCAGTACTTC	CASSYQSSGAKNIQYF	once	.	TRBV6-5	TRBJ2-4
TGTGCCAGCAGCACACAGCCGGGACAGGGCGGCATTCAGTACTTC	CASSTQPGQGGIQYF	.	TRBD1	TRBV7-9	TRBJ2-4
TGTGCCAGCAGCCCGGCCTACGAGCAGTACTTC	CASSPAYEQYF	.	.	TRBV7-2	TRBJ2-7
TGTGCCAGCAGCGTCCGGGACAGTCCTAATGAAAAACTGTTTTTT	CASSVRDSPNEKLFF	.	TRBD1	TRBV9	TRBJ1-4
TGTGCCACCGCCGTTTTGAACACCGGGGAGCTGTTTTTT	CATAVLNTGELFF	.	.	TRBV6-5	TRBJ2-2
TGTGCCAGCAGCTTAGAAGGGACAGGAGGGGCCAAAAACATTCAGTACTTC	CASSLEGTGGAKNIQYF	.	TRBD1	TRBV7-2	TRBJ2-4
TGTGCCAGCAGTCCGGGACAACGGTCCAGTGAGCAGTTCTTC	CASSPGQRSSEQFF	.	.	TRBV6-6	TRBJ2-1